This T cell receptor (beta chain) was found in a study of blood T cell repertoires in COVID-19. Original data processing: Quantification of nucleated cells was approximated via reference gene primer amplification. The table came from immunoSEQ multiplex PCR; TCRdb's copy has only in-frame clones and leaves some out. D and trimming come from the DNA, and the V and J calls and clone size come from that table. The sample comprises around 300,000 clones, 85% to 90% of which are singletons, and 2% to 3% rests with the top ten. The germline CDR1 and CDR2 sequences are SGHRS and YFSETQ. With 3 bases clipped from V and 0 bases from J, the junction kept 5 bases outside the gene matches. This CDR3 has 15 residues. Cohort assignment relied on participant-reported clinical history. Two negative PCRs, clearance, or symptom resolution had been documented for recovered Cohort 3 donors.

This TCR was recovered from a young woman who had recovered from COVID-19. The sample was PBMCs or T cells enriched from blood (not recorded which). The chain combines TRBV5-1 with TRBJ1-2; TRBD1 matches 7 bases. The CDR3 DNA is TGCGCCAGCAGCTCCCGACAGGGAGCTAACTATGGCTACACCTTC. As protein: CASSSRQGANYGYTF.